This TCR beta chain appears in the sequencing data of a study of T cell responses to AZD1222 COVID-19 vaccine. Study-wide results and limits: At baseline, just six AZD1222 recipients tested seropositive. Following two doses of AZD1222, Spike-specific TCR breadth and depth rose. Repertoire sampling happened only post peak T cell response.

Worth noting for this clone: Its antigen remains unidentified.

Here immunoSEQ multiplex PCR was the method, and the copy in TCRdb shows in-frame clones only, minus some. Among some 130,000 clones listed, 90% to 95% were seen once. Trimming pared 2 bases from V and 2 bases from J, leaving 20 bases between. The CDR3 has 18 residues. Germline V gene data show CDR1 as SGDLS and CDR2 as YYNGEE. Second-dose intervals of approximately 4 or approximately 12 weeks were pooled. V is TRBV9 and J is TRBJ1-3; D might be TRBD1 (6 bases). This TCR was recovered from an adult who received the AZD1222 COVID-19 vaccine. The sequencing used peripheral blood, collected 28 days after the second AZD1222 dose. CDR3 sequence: CASSVGPGARYAGNTIYF. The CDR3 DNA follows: TGTGCCAGCAGCGTTGGGCCAGGGGCCCGGTATGCTGGAAACACCATATATTTT.